The sample holds a few counts of the clone carrying this T cell receptor beta chain. Time point defined: newly diagnosed GD, antithyroid drugs for less than 3 months. The TCR library was made from RNA extracted from PBMCs. This sample is drawn from a study of regulatory T cells in long-lasting Graves disease. Arm-PCR of CDR3 regions with iRepertoire HTBI primers generated TCR beta libraries. Each CDR3 protein gets one entry after TCRdb re-called the multiplex PCR reads with MiXCR. Of roughly 510,000 distinct CDR3 sequences detected, 15% to 20% appear once; the ten largest clones hold 12%. The CDR3 is made up of 17 amino acids. CDR1 and CDR2 (germline): ENHRY, SYGVKD. With 2 bases removed from V and 7 bases from J, the gap between germline ends came to 18 bases. These data were also reused for a study on T cells in Graves' hyperthyroidism and ophthalmopathy.

The sequence was collected from a man between 18 and 35 years old with Graves disease. This material consisted of peripheral blood mononuclear cells (PBMCs), taken at new diagnosis, from a patient treated with antithyroid drugs. The rearrangement joins TRBV10-3 to TRBJ1-6; D not resolved. The CDR3 nucleotides read TGTGCCATCAGTGAGGGGCACCGAGGCCAAGGGAATTCACCCCTCCACTTT. Its translation: CAISEGHRGQGNSPLHF.